The present T cell receptor beta chain was sequenced within a study of cytomegalovirus exposure and HLA in healthy donors. Of note for this clone: Its specificity is not known.

With 0 bases removed from V and 5 bases from J, the gap between germline ends came to 14 bases. Per the germline V gene, CDR1 is SGDLS and CDR2 is YYNGEE. The CDR3 is 15 amino acids. Researchers ran the PCR with 60 Vbeta and 13 Jbeta primers. Original handling: Later analysis identified tens of millions of unique TCR beta chains, roughly 11 million shared. Assay: immunoSEQ multiplex PCR; the TCRdb copy retains only in-frame clones and omits some. V and J calls and clone size are copied from that table; D and trimming were computed from the DNA. Of 270,000 or so clones in the sample, around 90% were seen once. Study results and limitations: Researchers reported in a later analysis that a missense DCLRE1C variant was tied to TCR beta V- and J-gene trimming. Researchers reported in a later analysis that common viral pathogens appeared linked to several top clusters. When presence/absence was analysed, sequencing depth was taken to be roughly uniform across donors.

The chain couples TRBV9 to TRBJ2-5, with D maybe TRBD1 (6 bases). The sequenced sample was PBMCs. The origin of this receptor is a girl aged 2-15 years in good health and CMV-seronegative. This chain's CDR3 is CASSVGAGAVETQYF. For the CDR3, the DNA is TGTGCCAGCAGCGTAGGGGCAGGGGCGGTGGAGACCCAGTACTTC.